These T cell receptor beta chains were read from a single sample in a study of T cell changes during pregnancy in multiple sclerosis. Sequencing used immunoSEQ multiplex PCR; TCRdb keeps in-frame clones, though not all of them. The table includes tens of thousands of clones, over 75% detected once. The specimen comprised peripheral blood, sampled in the first trimester of pregnancy. All receptors come from a female donor in good health, enrolled as a control in a pregnancy study. Each CDR3 is given with its conserved first and last residue. A D gene is named only where the DNA matches it firmly. The size of a clone is reported for some rows only, either as once, few or many, or as a class for expanded clones.

d_call clone_size j_call v_call cdr3_aa cdr3_nt
- - TRBJ2-7 TRBV4-1 CASSPQRGSYEQYF TGCGCCAGCAGCCCACAAAGGGGGTCCTACGAGCAGTACTTC
- - TRBJ2-7 TRBV18 CASSQPGKPYEQYF TGTGCCAGCTCGCAACCGGGAAAGCCCTACGAGCAGTACTTC
TRBD1 - TRBJ2-2 TRBV5-1 CASSSTGGRELFF TGCGCCAGCAGCTCTACAGGGGGCCGGGAGCTGTTTTTT
- - TRBJ1-1 TRBV19 CASSIGQGKAFF TGTGCCAGTAGTATTGGGCAGGGGAAAGCTTTCTTT
- - TRBJ2-5 TRBV29-1 CSVAKQGVYETQYF TGCAGCGTTGCAAAACAGGGAGTTTATGAGACCCAGTACTTC
TRBD2 - TRBJ2-1 TRBV5-4 CASTRLAGGDEQFF TGTGCCAGCACCCGACTAGCGGGAGGGGATGAGCAGTTCTTC
- - TRBJ1-4 TRBV28 CASALPVYEKLFF TGTGCCAGCGCCCTCCCGGTTTATGAAAAACTGTTTTTT
- - TRBJ2-2 TRBV18 CASSPPRHRGTGELFF TGTGCCAGCTCACCACCGCGACACAGAGGGACCGGGGAGCTGTTTTTT
- - TRBJ2-1 TRBV7-6 CASSLVPSSYNEQFF TGTGCCAGCAGCTTGGTCCCGAGCTCCTACAATGAGCAGTTCTTC
- - TRBJ2-7 TRBV4-1 CASSQLVGYEQYF TGCGCCAGCAGCCAACTGGTCGGGTACGAGCAGTACTTC
TRBD2 - TRBJ2-1 TRBV7-2 CASSRLGGRLRHNEQFF TGTGCCAGCAGCCGTCTCGGCGGGAGACTTAGGCACAATGAGCAGTTCTTC
TRBD1 - TRBJ1-5 TRBV9 CASSVAGGGQPQHF TGTGCCAGCAGCGTAGCAGGGGGCGGTCAGCCCCAGCATTTT
- - TRBJ1-2 TRBV9 CASSVRGGGYTF TGTGCCAGCAGCGTAAGGGGGGGAGGCTACACCTTC
- - TRBJ2-7 TRBV9 CASSVGPGSYEQYF TGTGCCAGCAGCGTAGGCCCAGGGTCCTACGAGCAGTACTTC
- once TRBJ2-1 TRBV5-6 CASSLSASMSYNEQFF TGTGCCAGCAGCCTTTCGGCTAGCATGTCCTACAATGAGCAGTTCTTC
TRBD2 - TRBJ2-1 TRBV27 CASSLIPTSGGALYNEQFF TGTGCCAGCAGTTTAATTCCGACTAGCGGGGGGGCCCTGTACAATGAGCAGTTCTTC
TRBD2 - TRBJ2-3 TRBV7-8 CASSAYGGDSTDTQYF TGTGCCAGCAGCGCCTACGGGGGGGATAGCACAGATACGCAGTATTTT
- - TRBJ2-7 TRBV10-3 CAIRFESSYEQYF TGTGCCATCAGGTTCGAGAGCTCCTACGAGCAGTACTTC
TRBD2 - TRBJ2-3 TRBV9 CASNLAGGYTDTQYF TGTGCCAGCAACCTAGCGGGGGGGTACACAGATACGCAGTATTTT
TRBD2 - TRBJ2-3 TRBV5-6 CASRGGGLDTQYF TGTGCCAGCAGAGGCGGGGGGCTGGATACGCAGTATTTT
TRBD1 - TRBJ2-7 TRBV27 CASSLDRGAGNEQYF TGTGCCAGCAGCCTTGACAGGGGCGCTGGGAACGAGCAGTACTTC
TRBD1 - TRBJ2-3 TRBV30 CAWSFRRDRIGGDTQYF TGTGCCTGGAGCTTCCGGAGGGACAGGATTGGTGGAGATACGCAGTATTTT
- - TRBJ1-3 TRBV9 CAALGGAGGNTIYF TGTGCCGCCCTCGGGGGGGCGGGCGGAAACACCATATATTTT
TRBD2 - TRBJ2-7 TRBV15 CATSRGASGGPSYEQYF TGTGCCACCAGCAGAGGGGCTAGCGGGGGGCCCTCCTACGAGCAGTACTTC
TRBD1 - TRBJ1-2 TRBV15 CATSRVNTGVDYGYTF TGTGCCACCAGCAGAGTTAACACAGGGGTTGACTATGGCTACACCTTC
TRBD2 - TRBJ2-1 TRBV7-6 CASSLDPLAGGRGEQFF TGTGCCAGCAGCTTGGACCCACTAGCGGGGGGGAGGGGTGAGCAGTTCTTC
- - TRBJ2-3 TRBV10-3 CAISDDRGDTQYF TGTGCCATCAGTGATGATAGGGGAGATACGCAGTATTTT